This entry concerns a single TCR beta chain. This sample was taken from a study of control samples from healthy donors and cancer patients. Some clones are missing from TCRdb's copy, which holds only in-frame ones; the method was immunoSEQ multiplex PCR. This sample has 150,000 to 200,000 clones, with around 90% found just once. Germline CDR1 and CDR2: GTSNPN and SVGIG (reference sequence). V lost 1 base and J lost 5, with 14 bases in between. This CDR3 spans 14 amino acids. The source is a man aged 30 to 45 in good health. The V call is TRBV30, the J call TRBJ2-5, with D tentatively TRBD1 (5 bases). The specimen was blood. DNA of the CDR3: TGTGCCTGGAGTGATGCAGGGTTGTGGGAGACCCAGTACTTC. Translated: CAWSDAGLWETQYF.